This T cell receptor (beta chain) was retrieved from a study of cytomegalovirus exposure and HLA in healthy donors. The V end lost 8 bases, the J end lost 3 bases, and 26 bases lay between the germline ends. Germline CDR1 SEHNR, CDR2 FQNEAQ (reference sequence). CDR3 length: 18 residues. Repertoires were generated with immunoSEQ multiplex PCR, while TCRdb's copy carries only in-frame clones and drops some. The sample lists approximately 53,000 clones; almost 95% were seen once. Study outcomes and limitations: The authors listed approximately 160 TCR beta chains as cytomegalovirus-associated.

On this clone itself: Its antigen is as yet unknown.

The chain carries TRBV7-9 and TRBJ1-3; TRBD1 is a possible D gene (6 bases). The specimen sequenced was PBMCs. The receptor's source is a young man in good health and CMV-seronegative. CDR3 loop: CASFSRDTSGGLGNTIYF. The CDR3 bases are TGTGCCAGCTTCAGCAGGGACACTTCGGGGGGTCTTGGAAACACCATATATTTT.